A selection of T cell receptor beta chains follows, all from one sample in a study of spatial heterogeneity in lung cancer. Each CDR3 protein is one row after TCRdb ran MiXCR on the 5' RACE reads. The sample carries around 45,000 distinct CDR3 sequences, more than 20% recorded once. The sample consisted of PBMCs, taken at follow-up. The receptors shown here come from a female donor with early-stage non-small cell lung cancer. CDR3s include the opening cysteine and the closing phenylalanine or tryptophan. D genes are given only for firm matches. Not all rows give a size; the values are once, few, many and, for expanded clones, a class.

V,D,size,J,CDR3,DNA
TRBV20-1,.,few,TRBJ1-1,CSAYHSIRTEAFF,TGCAGTGCTTACCATTCGATACGCACTGAAGCTTTCTTT
TRBV7-2,.,.,TRBJ1-5,CASSLVVNSNQPQHF,TGTGCCAGCAGCTTAGTCGTCAATAGCAATCAGCCCCAGCATTTT
TRBV7-2,.,many,TRBJ2-2,CASSSRWRGTGELFF,TGTGCCAGCAGCTCCCGATGGCGGGGCACCGGGGAGCTGTTTTTT
TRBV5-6,.,.,TRBJ2-5,CASSSGVVETQYF,TGTGCCAGCAGTTCAGGGGTCGTTGAGACCCAGTACTTC
TRBV10-1,TRBD2,.,TRBJ2-1,CASSPNGGRHRNEQFF,TGCGCCAGCAGCCCGAATGGCGGGAGGCATCGCAATGAGCAGTTCTTC
TRBV10-2,.,.,TRBJ2-1,CASRDSAYNEQFF,TGCGCCAGCCGGGACTCCGCTTACAATGAGCAGTTCTTC
TRBV6-6,TRBD1,few,TRBJ1-5,CASSWSKNRGQPQHF,TGTGCCAGCAGTTGGTCCAAAAACAGGGGTCAGCCCCAGCATTTT
TRBV11-2,TRBD1,.,TRBJ2-5,CASSPVRGQETQYF,TGTGCCAGCAGCCCGGTCAGGGGGCAGGAGACCCAGTACTTC
TRBV11-3,.,.,TRBJ2-1,CASSPGHRGEQFF,TGTGCCAGCAGCCCGGGACATCGGGGTGAGCAGTTCTTC
TRBV11-2,TRBD1,few,TRBJ1-1,CATGQGIDTEAFF,TGTGCCACCGGACAGGGGATCGATACTGAAGCTTTCTTT
TRBV7-2,.,few,TRBJ1-2,CASSLANRDITF,TGTGCCAGCAGTCTCGCAAACCGGGACATCACCTTC
TRBV27,.,medium-sized,TRBJ1-2,CASSHTPDGGYGYTF,TGTGCCAGCAGTCACACCCCCGACGGAGGGTATGGCTACACCTTC
TRBV5-1,.,.,TRBJ2-7,CASSLEVRDEQYF,TGCGCCAGCAGCTTGGAGGTGCGAGACGAGCAGTACTTC
TRBV4-1,.,many,TRBJ2-4,CASSQVAGGNIQYF,TGCGCCAGCAGCCAAGTGGCAGGGGGGAACATTCAGTACTTC
TRBV10-3,TRBD1,.,TRBJ1-1,CAIRTNRPGQGVVDNTEAFF,TGTGCCATCAGGACTAACCGTCCTGGACAGGGGGTGGTTGATAACACTGAAGCTTTCTTT